This T cell receptor (beta chain) was captured in a study of blood T cell repertoires in COVID-19. Turning to the study itself: The analysed material was cDNA or gDNA that came from T cells, B-cell-depleted T cells, or PBMCs.

Seattle researchers signed up patients amid active infection and tracked them longitudinally. Authors' processing steps: Estimated nucleated cell counts came from reference gene primer amplification. Clones were sequenced by immunoSEQ multiplex PCR, and TCRdb holds only the in-frame ones, with some missing. D and trimming come from the DNA, and the V and J calls and clone size come from that table. The sample includes some 270,000 clones, around 85% seen only once; the top ten take 0.7% to 1%. CDR1 is SQVTM and CDR2 is ANQGSEA in the germline V gene. V lost 6 bases, J lost 3 bases, and 5 bases stayed unmatched. The length of the CDR3 is 12 residues.

V gene TRBV29-1 combines with J gene TRBJ2-7, with TRBD1 matching 7 bases. The TCR originated in a human donor with COVID-19, enrolled during active disease. The donor label of this sample is uncertain. The sample was peripheral blood. This CDR3 is CSVRGQVYEQYF. In nucleotides, the CDR3 is TGCAGCGTCCGCGGACAGGTCTACGAGCAGTACTTC.